Listed below are T cell receptor beta chains from one sample, sequenced in a study of PD-L1 blockade in urothelial cancer. Some clones are missing from TCRdb's copy, which holds only in-frame ones; the method was immunoSEQ multiplex PCR. The sample lists around 100,000 clones; about 85% were seen once. Sequencing was performed on PBMCs, taken around atezolizumab (anti-PD-L1) treatment. Receptor source: a man aged 50 to 60 with urothelial cancer. The CDR3 runs from the conserved cysteine through the conserved F or W. A D gene is named only where the DNA matches it firmly. The listing skips clone size in some rows; elsewhere it reads once, few, many or a size class.

clone_size j_call v_call d_call cdr3_aa cdr3_nt
NA TRBJ2-1 TRBV6-1 TRBD1 CASASGTGGNEQFF TGTGCCAGCGCGTCCGGGACAGGGGGCAATGAGCAGTTCTTC
NA TRBJ1-1 TRBV19 TRBD1 CASSNNRGTEAFF TGTGCCAGTAGTAATAACAGGGGCACTGAAGCTTTCTTT
NA TRBJ2-1 TRBV7-9 TRBD2 CASSPGLDAYIEQFF TGTGCCAGCAGCCCGGGACTAGATGCATACATTGAGCAGTTCTTC
NA TRBJ2-1 TRBV9 NA CASSPSGGPEASSYNEQFF TGTGCCAGCAGCCCAAGTGGGGGCCCTGAGGCTAGCTCCTACAATGAGCAGTTCTTC
NA TRBJ2-7 TRBV27 NA CASSKGDFAREQYF TGTGCCAGCTCTAAAGGGGACTTTGCGCGTGAGCAGTACTTC
NA TRBJ2-1 TRBV6-1 NA CATKGTGGLAEQFF TGTGCCACCAAAGGTACAGGGGGACTAGCTGAGCAGTTCTTC
NA TRBJ2-3 TRBV5-4 NA CASSLRTGDTDTQYF TGTGCCAGCAGCTTAAGGACTGGGGACACAGATACGCAGTATTTT
NA TRBJ1-5 TRBV11-2 TRBD1 CASSFTGVNQPQHF TGTGCCAGCAGCTTTACAGGGGTCAATCAGCCCCAGCATTTT
NA TRBJ1-1 TRBV5-6 NA CASSWGTGRNTEAFF TGTGCCAGCAGCTGGGGCACAGGGCGGAACACTGAAGCTTTCTTT
many TRBJ1-3 TRBV19 TRBD1 CASMRTGGFGNTIYF TGTGCCAGTATGAGGACAGGGGGCTTCGGAAACACCATATATTTT
NA TRBJ2-7 TRBV6-1 TRBD2 CASSASGLAGGHYEQYF TGTGCCAGCAGTGCATCCGGACTAGCGGGAGGACATTACGAGCAGTACTTC
few TRBJ1-2 TRBV19 NA CASSIQGHLGYTF TGTGCCAGTAGTATACAGGGACACCTAGGCTACACCTTC
once TRBJ1-4 TRBV28 NA CASSLGRVVDEKLFF TGTGCCAGCAGTTTAGGGCGGGTGGTTGACGAAAAACTGTTTTTT
NA TRBJ1-1 TRBV6-5 NA CASSYSHTLNTEAFF TGTGCCAGCAGTTACTCGCACACCTTGAACACTGAAGCTTTCTTT
NA TRBJ1-2 TRBV6-1 TRBD1 CASSETLGQGGYTF TGTGCCAGCAGTGAAACCCTAGGACAGGGCGGCTACACCTTC
NA TRBJ2-1 TRBV2 TRBD2 CASSGGRVINEQFF TGTGCCAGCAGCGGCGGGAGGGTCATCAATGAGCAGTTCTTC
NA TRBJ2-3 TRBV19 TRBD1 CASRRGGGTDTQYF TGTGCCAGTAGGCGAGGGGGCGGAACAGATACGCAGTATTTT
NA TRBJ2-1 TRBV5-6 NA CASSLGTGNEQFF TGTGCCAGCAGCTTGGGAACGGGGAATGAGCAGTTCTTC
NA TRBJ1-5 TRBV6-5 NA CASSRGSLGNQPQHF TGTGCCAGCAGTAGGGGTTCACTTGGCAATCAGCCCCAGCATTTT
NA TRBJ2-3 TRBV5-1 NA CASSLNTGTDTQYF TGCGCCAGCAGCTTGAATACTGGCACAGATACGCAGTATTTT
NA TRBJ2-1 TRBV9 TRBD1 CASSLTTGAAYNEQFF TGTGCCAGCAGCCTAACGACAGGGGCGGCCTACAATGAGCAGTTCTTC
NA TRBJ2-1 TRBV6-1 NA CASSEAGSGNEQFF TGTGCCAGCAGTGAAGCTGGGAGTGGTAATGAGCAGTTCTTC
NA TRBJ2-7 TRBV18 NA CASSTTTGSEQYF TGTGCCAGCTCGACCACTACAGGGAGCGAGCAGTACTTC
NA TRBJ2-1 TRBV28 TRBD2 CASSLSGLAEPYNEQFF TGTGCCAGCAGTTTATCGGGACTAGCGGAACCTTACAATGAGCAGTTCTTC
few TRBJ2-1 TRBV7-3 TRBD2 CASSPGGTRYNEQFF TGTGCCAGCAGCCCCGGGGGGACGCGCTACAATGAGCAGTTCTTC
NA TRBJ2-1 TRBV2 NA CASSYNNEQFF TGTGCCAGCAGTTACAACAATGAGCAGTTCTTC
NA TRBJ2-3 TRBV5-1 TRBD2 CASRTSGSTDTQYF TGCGCCAGCAGGACTAGCGGGAGCACAGATACGCAGTATTTT
NA TRBJ1-3 TRBV7-2 NA CASSWTVSGNTIYF TGTGCCAGCAGCTGGACAGTCTCTGGAAACACCATATATTTT
NA TRBJ1-1 TRBV28 NA CASGRGSNTEAFF TGTGCCAGCGGTCGAGGATCGAACACTGAAGCTTTCTTT
NA TRBJ1-2 TRBV6-1 TRBD1 CASSGGTGGAEAGYTF TGTGCCAGCAGTGGAGGGACAGGGGGCGCAGAGGCCGGCTACACCTTC
NA TRBJ1-4 TRBV18 NA CASSTNPGKTGEKLFF TGTGCCAGCTCAACAAATCCAGGGAAAACAGGTGAAAAACTGTTTTTT
once TRBJ1-1 TRBV18 NA CASSPDHAGTEAFF TGTGCCAGCTCACCAGACCATGCAGGCACTGAAGCTTTCTTT
NA TRBJ2-3 TRBV9 NA CASSVDPEGGGTQYF TGTGCCAGCAGCGTAGACCCGGAGGGAGGGGGTACGCAGTATTTT
once TRBJ2-2 TRBV28 NA CASSAGYTGELFF TGTGCCAGCAGCGCAGGATACACCGGGGAGCTGTTTTTT
NA TRBJ2-1 TRBV27 TRBD2 CASSLKGLAGVRNEQFF TGTGCCAGCAGTTTAAAGGGACTAGCGGGAGTAAGGAATGAGCAGTTCTTC
few TRBJ2-7 TRBV5-1 NA CASSLVVAPYEQYF TGCGCCAGCAGCTTGGTAGTAGCCCCCTACGAGCAGTACTTC
NA TRBJ2-5 TRBV15 NA CATSRHTLTDSQETQYF TGTGCCACCAGCAGACACACCCTAACCGACAGCCAAGAGACCCAGTACTTC
NA TRBJ2-3 TRBV29-1 TRBD2 CSVVGLVGLHGTDTQYF TGCAGCGTTGTAGGCCTCGTGGGACTACACGGTACAGATACGCAGTATTTT
NA TRBJ2-1 TRBV18 TRBD1 CASSLLGQGFNEQFF TGTGCCAGCTCTCTCCTGGGACAGGGGTTCAATGAGCAGTTCTTC
NA TRBJ2-7 TRBV9 NA CASSARTGDEQYF TGTGCCAGCAGCGCCAGAACGGGGGACGAGCAGTACTTC
once TRBJ2-7 TRBV7-9 NA CASTSLGGYEQYF TGTGCCAGCACCTCACTAGGCGGCTACGAGCAGTACTTC